The clone carrying this T cell receptor (beta chain) was seen only a few times. What it binds is not known. The data derive from a study of T cells in Graves' hyperthyroidism and ophthalmopathy. Study-level results: The model foresaw ophthalmopathy a median approximately 6.3 months prior to onset.

Absence of ophthalmopathy progression within 18 months defined stable Graves' hyperthyroidism. This CDR3 has 15 amino acids. J was trimmed by 1 base and V by 7 bases; bases with no gene match: 8. Germline values: CDR1 SGHNT, CDR2 YENEEA. TCR beta CDR3 region amplification was performed from RNA transcripts. TCR CDR3 regions were first amplified by RT-PCR with HTBI primers. TCRdb called the multiplex PCR reads again in MiXCR, with one record for every CDR3 protein. The table lists approximately 300,000 distinct CDR3 sequences, 16% of them singletons. The rearrangement uses TRBV11-3 and TRBJ1-2; TRBD1 matches 8 bases. Sample: blood. The TCR sequence derives from a man younger than 40 with Graves' hyperthyroidism. Here the CDR3 reads CASTPGGGDNYGYTF. The DNA for the CDR3 is TGTGCCAGCACCCCAGGGGGCGGAGATAACTATGGCTACACCTTC.